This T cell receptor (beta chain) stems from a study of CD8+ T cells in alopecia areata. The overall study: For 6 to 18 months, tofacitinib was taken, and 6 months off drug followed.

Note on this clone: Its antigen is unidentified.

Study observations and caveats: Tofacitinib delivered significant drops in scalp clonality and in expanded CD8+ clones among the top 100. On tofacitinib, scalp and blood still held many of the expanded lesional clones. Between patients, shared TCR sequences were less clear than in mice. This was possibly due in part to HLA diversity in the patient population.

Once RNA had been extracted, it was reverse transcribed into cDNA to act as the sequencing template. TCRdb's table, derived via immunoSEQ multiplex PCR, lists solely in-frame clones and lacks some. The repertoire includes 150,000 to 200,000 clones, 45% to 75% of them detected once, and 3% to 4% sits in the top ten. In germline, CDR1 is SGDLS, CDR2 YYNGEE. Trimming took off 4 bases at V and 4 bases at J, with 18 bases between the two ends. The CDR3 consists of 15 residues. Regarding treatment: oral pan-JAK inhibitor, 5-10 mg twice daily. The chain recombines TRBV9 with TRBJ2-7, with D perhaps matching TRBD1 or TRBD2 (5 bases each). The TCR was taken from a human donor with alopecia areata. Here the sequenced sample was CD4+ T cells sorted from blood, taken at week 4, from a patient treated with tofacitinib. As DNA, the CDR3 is TGTGCCAGCAGCCTCCGGGACGGAGGAGGTTACGAGCAGTACTTC. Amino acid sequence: CASSLRDGGGYEQYF.